This T cell receptor (beta chain) was sequenced for a study of blood T cells in healthy people across ages. The study's findings and limits: Diversity of TCR beta per million T cells declined in a roughly linear way with age.

PCR was performed a second time for about 7 to 11 cycles using a sample-barcoded 5' primer and a J-beta primer mix. Via MiXCR, TCRdb re-called the 5' RACE reads, giving one row per CDR3 protein. The sample yields around 700,000 distinct CDR3 sequences, 25% seen once. Trimming cost V 5 bases and J 0 bases, with 9 bases left between them. Germline assignment: CDR1 MNHEY and CDR2 SVGEGT. The length of the CDR3 is 14 residues. Remarks on this clonotype: What it binds is not known.

Total RNA, at least 5.5 micrograms per sample, was extracted from PBMCs. The sample was also linked to a second study, of T cells of mothers and their children.

V gene TRBV6-2 or TRBV6-3 combines with J gene TRBJ2-3; D is ambiguous. Source material: blood. This TCR came from a boy younger than 18 in good health. CDR3 region: CASSGRPSTDTQYF. The CDR3 nucleotides read TGTGCCAGCAGTGGACGTCCTAGCACAGATACGCAGTATTTT.